Following are 25 T cell receptor beta chains from one sample sequenced in a study of identical twins. TCRdb passed the 5' RACE reads through MiXCR, listing each CDR3 protein once. There are roughly 700,000 distinct CDR3 sequences in the sample; 8.5% to 9% occur only once, and 0.98% lies in the top ten. This sample also belongs to another study, concerning yellow fever vaccine responses in identical twins.

The sample taken for sequencing was PBMCs. Receptors were obtained from a woman aged 18-29 years in good health.

This clonotype came up a few times. The chain joins TRBV29-1 to TRBJ2-5; D gene uncertain. Trimming stripped 3 bases from V and 2 bases from J, with 7 bases between. The CDR3 is 12 residues long. The germline gives CDR1 SQVTM, CDR2 ANQGSEA. Here the CDR3 DNA reads TGCAGCGTTGACAGCTTACAAGAGACCCAGTACTTC. Translation: CSVDSLQETQYF.

The J gene is TRBJ2-1, the V gene TRBV24-1; TRBD1 matches at 10 bases. This CDR3 comprises 17 residues. Germline V gene sequence: CDR1 KGHDR, CDR2 SFDVKD. V shed 5 bases and J 8 bases; nucleotides not matched to a gene: 14. DNA of the CDR3: TGTGCCACCAGTGCCATCTGGGGGGACAGGGGCGTCGATGAGCAGTTCTTC. It yields the protein CATSAIWGDRGVDEQFF.

This chain links TRBV9 with TRBJ2-7, with 7 bases identical to TRBD1. The CDR3 sequence is 16 residues long. Germline assignment: CDR1 SGDLS and CDR2 YYNGEE. With V trimmed by 4 bases and J by 0 bases, 10 bases remained unmatched. In DNA form, the CDR3 reads TGTGCCAGCAGCCCTACAACAGGGGCTAGCTCCTACGAGCAGTACTTC. Residues: CASSPTTGASSYEQYF. The variable domain in full, with the rest retrieved from reference TRBV9 and TRBJ2-7, is DSGVTQTPKHLITATGQRVTLRCSPRSGDLSVYWYQQSLDQGLQFLIQYYNGEERAKGNILERFSAQQFPDLHSELNLSSLELGDSALYFCASSPTTGASSYEQYFGPGTRLTVT.

The gene calls are TRBV3-1 and TRBJ2-2, with 8 bases lining up with TRBD2. The V segment lost 6 bases and the J segment 0 bases; nucleotides outside the gene matches: 9. The CDR3 is 17 residues long. Germline CDR1 is LGHDT and CDR2 is YNNKEL (reference sequence). CDR3 coding DNA: TGTGCCAGCAGTCCAGGACTAGCTCCTCCGAACACCGGGGAGCTGTTTTTT. Protein: CASSPGLAPPNTGELFF. The whole variable domain, remainder taken from reference TRBV3-1 and TRBJ2-2, is DTAVSQTPKYLVTQMGNDKSIKCEQNLGHDTMYWYKQDSKKFLKIMFSYNNKELIINETVPNRFSPKSPDKAHLNLHINSLELGDSAVYFCASSPGLAPPNTGELFFGEGSRLTVL.

In this sample, this clonotype turned up many times. This chain connects TRBV6-2 or TRBV6-3 to TRBJ2-3; possibly TRBD1 or TRBD2 for D (5 bases each). Germline CDR1 and CDR2: MNHEY and SVGEGT. V was shortened by 5 bases and J by 6 bases, with 21 bases between the two germline ends. The CDR3 has 16 amino acids. The CDR3 DNA sequence: TGTGCCAGCAGTGCGCTCGGGACCGCAACCCCGGATACGCAGTATTTT. Its translation: CASSALGTATPDTQYF.

This clonotype was seen at least ten times. V is TRBV29-1 and J is TRBJ2-7; the match to TRBD1 covers 7 bases. Germline values: CDR1 SQVTM, CDR2 ANQGSEA. The CDR3 has 12 residues. Losses at the gene ends were 6 bases for V and 2 bases for J; bases not matched to a gene: 4. In DNA form, the CDR3 reads TGCAGCGTCATAGGACAGGCCTACGAGCAGTACTTC. Residues: CSVIGQAYEQYF.

This clonotype was recorded a few times. The genes are TRBV4-3 and TRBJ2-7; D is ambiguous. CDR3 length: 15 amino acids. V was pared by 0 bases and J by 2 bases, with 11 bases between. The germline V gene encodes CDR1 LGHNA and CDR2 YSLEER. The CDR3 DNA follows: TGCGCCAGCAGCCAAGACCCTGGTGGAACCTACGAGCAGTACTTC. Protein product: CASSQDPGGTYEQYF.

In this sample, this clonotype turned up a few times. The chain links TRBV5-1 to TRBJ1-1; TRBD1 might be the D (6 bases). V was shortened by 6 bases and J by 1 base, with 13 bases between the two germline ends. CDR1 SGHRS and CDR2 YFSETQ come from the germline V gene. The CDR3 is 14 amino acids. This CDR3 is CASTKDSSNTEAFF. The CDR3 DNA reads TGCGCCAGCACCAAGGACAGTTCGAACACTGAAGCTTTCTTT.

The chain employs TRBV7-8 and TRBJ1-1; no clear D. Trimming removed 4 bases from V and 1 base from J, with 16 bases in between. The CDR3 loop spans 16 amino acids. CDR1 is SGHVS and CDR2 is FQNEAQ in the germline V gene. The CDR3 DNA reads as TGTGCCAGCAGCTCATTCCCACCGGTTAGGAACACTGAAGCTTTCTTT. As protein: CASSSFPPVRNTEAFF.

This clonotype was detected many times. The chain is built from TRBV7-2 and TRBJ2-7; a weak D match, TRBD2 (6 bases). The germline V and J ends were trimmed by 2 bases and 3 bases, with 8 bases remaining between them. The CDR3 runs 13 residues. The germline V gene has CDR1 SGHTA and CDR2 FQGNSA. DNA for the CDR3: TGTGCCAGCAGCTTAACGGGGGACTACGAGCAGTACTTC. Protein: CASSLTGDYEQYF.

The rearrangement uses TRBV6-2 or TRBV6-3 and TRBJ1-5, with D hard to call. Germline CDR1 reads MNHEY; CDR2 reads SVGEGT. The CDR3 sequence is 14 residues long. The V and J ends lost 6 bases and 7 bases respectively, with 16 bases between them. In DNA, the CDR3 is TGTGCCAGCAGAACTCCCTCCAGTTCCCAGCCCCAGCATTTT. This codes for CASRTPSSSQPQHF.

This clonotype was found many times. This chain links TRBV7-9 with TRBJ2-1, with 9 positions matching TRBD2. The ends lost 2 bases at V and 3 bases at J; junction bases unmatched: 5. This CDR3 has 16 amino acids. The germline gives CDR1 SEHNR, CDR2 FQNEAQ (reference sequence). The chain's CDR3 is CASSLYAGGDYNEQFF. The DNA for the CDR3 is TGTGCCAGCAGCTTATACGCGGGAGGGGACTACAATGAGCAGTTCTTC.

The chain uses TRBV6-5 and TRBJ1-5, with D maybe TRBD1 (5 bases). This CDR3 contains 14 residues. Trimming stripped 2 bases from V and 11 bases from J, with 16 bases between. Germline CDR1 MNHEY, CDR2 SVGAGI. The CDR3: CASSYGGPGVSQHF. As DNA, the CDR3 is TGTGCCAGCAGTTACGGGGGACCTGGTGTGTCCCAGCATTTT.

V is TRBV18 and J is TRBJ2-1; D gene uncertain. Germline V gene data show CDR1 as KGHSH and CDR2 as LQKENI. There are 13 residues in the CDR3. Trimming took 4 bases from V and 10 from J, leaving 14 bases between them. The CDR3 is CASSQTPLGEQFF. The CDR3 DNA follows: TGTGCCAGCTCACAAACCCCCCTGGGGGAGCAGTTCTTC.

This clonotype was counted between two and nine times. This rearrangement joins TRBV19 to TRBJ2-3; 7 nucleotides match TRBD1. The CDR3 is 17 amino acids. The V gene's germline CDR1 is LNHDA and CDR2 SQIVND (reference sequence). Trimming took 8 bases from V and 0 from J; bases not matched to a gene: 14. The DNA of the CDR3 is TGTGCCAGTGATATAGGGGGCAGGGGCGCTAGCACAGATACGCAGTATTTT. Its protein is CASDIGGRGASTDTQYF.

The sample holds a few counts of this clonotype. The chain recombines TRBV11-1 with TRBJ2-1, with TRBD2 identical over 8 bases. In germline, CDR1 is SGHAT, CDR2 FQDESV (reference sequence). The junction had 7 bases not matched to a gene; V was cut back by 6 bases and J by 0 bases. The length of the CDR3 is 16 residues. CDR3 coding DNA: TGTGCCAGCAGGGCTAGCGGGCACAGCTCCTACAATGAGCAGTTCTTC. Protein: CASRASGHSSYNEQFF.

This clonotype has more than one count but fewer than ten. The V call is TRBV7-2, the J call TRBJ2-4; possible D gene TRBD2, 6 bases. Trimming removed 1 base from V and 8 bases from J, with 12 bases in between. The CDR3 has 14 residues. Germline CDR1 SGHTA, CDR2 FQGNSA. Here the CDR3 DNA reads TGTGCCAGCAGCTTAGTCGGGGACTCGCACATTCAGTACTTC. Protein: CASSLVGDSHIQYF.

This chain connects TRBV5-6 to TRBJ2-3, with TRBD1 as a possible D gene (5 bases). Germline V lookup: CDR1 SGHDT, CDR2 YYEEEE. This CDR3 is 16 amino acids long. V lost 2 bases and J 2 bases, leaving 15 bases between the germline ends. The CDR3 sequence: CASSLRGMRNTDTQYF. For the CDR3, the DNA is TGTGCCAGCAGCTTAAGGGGAATGCGGAACACAGATACGCAGTATTTT.

This clonotype came up many times. The V and J genes are TRBV20-1 and TRBJ2-2; a possible D gene is TRBD1 (6 bases). The CDR3 runs to 15 residues. Germline V gene data show CDR1 as DFQATT and CDR2 as SNEGSKA (reference sequence). The V end was cut by 0 bases, the J end by 3 bases, with 11 bases between. In DNA, the CDR3 is TGCAGTGCTAGAGATCTGGACAGATACACCGGGGAGCTGTTTTTT. Translating gives CSARDLDRYTGELFF.

This clonotype appeared a few times. The J gene is TRBJ2-5, the V gene TRBV20-1; 11 bases map to TRBD2. The CDR3 extends over 16 amino acids. The germline V gene encodes CDR1 DFQATT and CDR2 SNEGSKA (reference sequence). V trimming: 8 bases; J trimming: 4 bases; junction bases outside the gene matches: 15. The CDR3 DNA follows: TGCAGTACACCACTCGGGACTAGCGGAAAGGGAGAGACCCAGTACTTC. This encodes CSTPLGTSGKGETQYF.

In its sample, this clonotype was seen a few times. This chain joins TRBV9 and TRBJ2-7; tentative D call: TRBD2 (7 bases). Germline CDR1 and CDR2: SGDLS and YYNGEE. This CDR3 is built from 16 residues. Trimming cost V 1 base and J 0 bases, with 14 bases left between them. The CDR3 sequence: CASSVRGGSFSYEQYF. CDR3 DNA sequence: TGTGCCAGCAGCGTAAGGGGGGGGTCCTTCTCCTACGAGCAGTACTTC.

This chain connects TRBV21-1 to TRBJ1-5; TRBD1 is the table's D call, not checked against the DNA. TRBV21-1 is marked as a pseudogene. The CDR3 is made up of 13 amino acids. As DNA, the CDR3 is TGTGCCAGCAGGGGACAGACGTTTCAGCCCCAGCATTTT. It specifies CASRGQTFQPQHF.

The CDR3 DNA follows: TGTGCCAGCTCACCATGGGAAGGAGCTGGGGCCAACGTCCTGACTTTC. It translates to CASSPWEGAGANVLTF. This chain uses TRBV18 with TRBJ2-6; no clear D gene. The CDR3 spans 16 residues. Germline loops: CDR1 KGHSH, CDR2 LQKENI. Trimming stripped 2 bases from V and 2 bases from J, with 10 bases between.

V is TRBV3-1 and J is TRBJ2-5; D assignment may be TRBD1 or TRBD2 (6 bases each). V was pared by 2 bases and J by 7 bases, with 23 bases between. The CDR3 contains 17 residues. From germline, CDR1 is LGHDT and CDR2 YNNKEL (reference sequence). CDR3 DNA sequence: TGTGCCAGCAGCCAAATTGGGGGGCGGGACACAAGACGGACCCAGTACTTC. This encodes CASSQIGGRDTRRTQYF.

This clonotype was observed at least ten times. For the CDR3, the DNA is TGCGCCAGCAGCCGAGCAGAGACCCAGTACTTC. Amino acid sequence: CASSRAETQYF. The chain carries TRBV4-1 and TRBJ2-5; no reliable D call. CDR1 is MGHRA, CDR2 YSYEKL, per germline. The CDR3 sequence is 11 residues long. V was trimmed by 4 bases and J by 4 bases, leaving 4 bases between them.